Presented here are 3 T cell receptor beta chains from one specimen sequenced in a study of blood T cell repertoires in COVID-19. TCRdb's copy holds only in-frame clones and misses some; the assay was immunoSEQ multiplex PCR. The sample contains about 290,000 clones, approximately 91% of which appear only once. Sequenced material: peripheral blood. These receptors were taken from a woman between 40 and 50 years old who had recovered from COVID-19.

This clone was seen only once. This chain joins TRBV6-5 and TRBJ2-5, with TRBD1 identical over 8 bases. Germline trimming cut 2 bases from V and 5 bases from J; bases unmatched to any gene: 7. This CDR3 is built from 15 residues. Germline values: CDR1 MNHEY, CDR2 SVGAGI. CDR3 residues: CASSYRTGGHETQYF. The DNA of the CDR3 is TGTGCCAGCAGTTACAGAACAGGGGGGCACGAGACCCAGTACTTC.

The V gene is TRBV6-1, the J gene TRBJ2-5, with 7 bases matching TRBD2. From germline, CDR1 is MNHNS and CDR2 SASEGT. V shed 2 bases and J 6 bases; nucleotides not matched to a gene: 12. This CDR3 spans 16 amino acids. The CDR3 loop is CASSESLGGPMKTQYF. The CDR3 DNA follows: TGTGCCAGCAGTGAATCACTGGGAGGGCCGATGAAGACCCAGTACTTC.

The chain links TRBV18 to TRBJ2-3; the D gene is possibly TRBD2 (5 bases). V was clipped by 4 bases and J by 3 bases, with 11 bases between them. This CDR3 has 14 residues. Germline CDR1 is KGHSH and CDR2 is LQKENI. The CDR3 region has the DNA TGTGCCAGCTCACTCGGACTGACAACAGATACGCAGTATTTT. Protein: CASSLGLTTDTQYF.